This TCR beta chain was retrieved from a study of cytomegalovirus exposure and HLA in healthy donors. The PCR contained 60 Vbeta and 13 Jbeta primers. Assay used: immunoSEQ multiplex PCR; TCRdb lists only in-frame clones, some missing. The data show 120,000 or so clones, with around 78% seen just once and 6.3% held by the top ten. Study conclusions and caveats: Earlier analysis found most TCR beta V segments productive about 87% or about 30% of the time. It was taken for granted in presence/absence analyses that sequencing depth across donors was roughly uniform.

Worth noting for this clone: Its antigen is currently unknown.

Losses at the gene ends were 6 bases for V and 8 bases for J; bases not matched to a gene: 6. This CDR3 comprises 13 residues. Germline values: CDR1 LNHDA, CDR2 SQIVND (reference sequence). The sequencing sample was made of PBMCs. The clonotype comes from a woman aged 40 to 50 in good health and CMV-seronegative. The V gene is TRBV19, the J gene TRBJ2-1; 8 bases align to TRBD1. The CDR3 here is CASRGQEYYEQFF. The CDR3 coding sequence is TGTGCCAGTAGGGGACAGGAGTATTATGAGCAGTTCTTC.